This T cell receptor (beta chain) was sequenced in a study of cytomegalovirus exposure and HLA in healthy donors (dated by TCRdb to 2015 to 2018). Broadly, across the study: According to an earlier analysis of 587 of the donors, 150 million to 200 million T cells yielded some 110 million unique TCR beta sequences and around 280 Gb of sequence data. In an earlier analysis of around 540 of the donors, high-throughput TCR beta sequencing was used to judge whether each TCR beta V gene segment behaved as functional or pseudogenic. High-throughput TCR immunosequencing, statistical association of individual TCRs with disease status, and machine learning were combined to predict cytomegalovirus infection status. All discovery cohort repertoires had been generated on a single sequencing platform. The genetic ancestry cluster associated with self-reported Caucasian donors included 65% to 90% of the 398 genotyped donors. Using immunosequencing, the study profiled T cell repertoires from fewer than 700 subjects and related those repertoires to cytomegalovirus serostatus. Along with the approximately 650-subject first cohort, a separate validation cohort of roughly 110 different subjects was used. HLA typing included class I and class II loci at four-digit resolution. Donor age, sex, ethnicity and CMV serostatus were compiled alongside the repertoire data. Several DR-DQ haplotypes were treated as single units for association and clustering because of strong linkage in the cohort. Typing coverage varied by locus: about 620-630 donors for A, B, C, DRB1 and DQB1; roughly 560 for DQA1; 600 to 610 for DPA1; around 450 for DPB1. About 300 gigabases of sequencing data and approximately 85 million unique TCR sequences were included in an early release covering 550 to 650 HLA-typed donors. In a later genetic analysis, genome-wide SNP genotypes for about 55% of the roughly 700 donors were used, and that subset was treated as a discovery cohort. The study was designed to test whether signatures of past pathogen exposure could be identified by cataloging public T cell receptors. On average, 235,054 unique TCR beta nucleotide sequences were sequenced per donor among fewer than 500 genotyped donors of the cohort, with 15% to 20% of those sequences being non-productive. Rather than drawing on any new phenotypic data, the later analysis identified candidate immune exposures from TCR beta sequences and the way those sequences occurred across donors. A later analysis re-analyzed previously published TCR beta repertoires from 500 to 700 donors and added high-resolution HLA genotyping to study TCR occurrence patterns. The paper's findings and limits, for the study overall: Only TCR beta chains were sequenced in this cohort, and the absence of alpha or paired-chain data limited detectable features. A later analysis reported that several top co-occurrence clusters appeared linked to parvovirus B19, influenza, CMV and Epstein-Barr virus. The classifier was reported to diagnose cytomegalovirus status with high specificity and sensitivity in both the original cohort and the validation cohort. The sequencing pipeline was judged likely to have produced a cluster of highly shared sequence variants as a technical artifact. A later analysis associated about 17,000 TCR beta sequences with specific HLA alleles at a false discovery rate of 0.05. Because HLA typing was unavailable for some donors at each locus, only the typed subset was used in association tests. A later analysis found that most CMV-associated TCR beta chains appeared HLA-restricted, with HLA associations seemingly driven largely by CMV exposure. Most TCR sequences were seen in very few donors, while some public TCRs were found in many individuals. An earlier analysis of roughly 570 of the donors showed that most TCR beta V segments appeared in productive rearrangements either about 87% or about 30% of the time, which broadly matched IMGT annotations. Strong co-occurrence of HLA alleles, especially DR and DQ, made assigning TCR associations to individual alleles difficult. In a later analysis, HLA-associated TCR beta chains showed more clonal expansion and lower generation probabilities than non-associated chains that were equally common. The presence/absence analyses assumed that sequencing depth was roughly uniform across donors, and that assumption may not be true. Linkage disequilibrium might explain the correlated functional status among segregating V segments, but an unknown experimental factor could not be excluded. An association between a missense DCLRE1C variant and V-gene and J-gene trimming of TCR beta chains was found in a later genetic analysis and replicated in an independent cohort. Immune exposure information for the cohort was limited to CMV serostatus. A later analysis found that TCR association rates varied across HLA loci, with DRB1 alleles showing the most associated TCRs and HLA-C alleles the fewest. The authors suggested that the approach could potentially be generalized to other disease states and immunological phenotypes. Approximately 18 rarely observed V segments, including chromosome 9 orphons, were excluded from the earlier analysis of approximately 600 of the donors because counts were too low. A later genetic analysis reported fewer N-insertions in productive TCRs among donors in an Asian-associated ancestry cluster than the roughly 700-donor mean. Because the 87-base-pair reads could not distinguish some IMGT-functional V segments, including TRBV6-2 and TRBV6-3, those segments were excluded. In vitro tests confirmed that a few of the cytomegalovirus-associated TCR beta chains recognize cytomegalovirus antigens. A further reported finding was that TCR beta sequences accurately predicted the HLA-A and HLA-B alleles for most subjects in the first cohort. The study listed 170 or so TCR beta chains as associated with cytomegalovirus.

Details on this clone: Which antigen it targets is not known. No much larger clone exists at a distance of one base, and base qualities are not known.

From the germline V gene, CDR1 is MGHRA and CDR2 is YSYEKL. A distance of 8 bases separates the germline ends of V and J, which lose 0 bases and 0 bases respectively. Reading from cysteine to phenylalanine, the CDR3 counts 15 amino acids. Only the CDR3 DNA stays, 45 bases, in frame from base 1. Library preparation employed the immunoSEQ multiplex PCR assay. For the multiplex PCR, a mixture combining 60 forward primers for TCR Vbeta segments and 13 reverse primers for TCR Jbeta segments was used. The CDR3 region of rearranged TCR beta genes was amplified from genomic DNA by a multiplex PCR assay. The amplified TCR beta libraries were sequenced on the Illumina HiSeq System as 87-base-pair reads. The study's own analysis went as follows. In a later analysis, tens of millions of unique TCR beta chains were counted across the approximately 620 repertoires, and around 10 million of these chains were shared by at least two donors. Raw reads were error-corrected and collapsed into unique sequences with a nearest-neighbor algorithm that merged closely related sequences to remove PCR and sequencing errors. CDR3 sequences were aligned to IMGT reference sequences to assign V, D and J gene segments. For a sequence to be retained, at least a six-nucleotide match to both a V gene segment and a J gene segment was required. Rearrangements were classified as productive when the CDR3 lacked stop codons and remained in frame with V and J, and all other rearrangements were classified as non-productive. CDR3 was defined by IMGT convention, running from the second conserved V-encoded cysteine to the conserved J-encoded phenylalanine. Sequences without an unambiguous match to a single V gene segment were excluded from the earlier analysis of 450 to 650 of the donors. In an earlier analysis of 450 to 700 of the donors, V segments were called functional above 56.7% productive rearrangements and were called segregating when the between-donor standard deviation exceeded 5%. A statistical classification framework was developed to diagnose cytomegalovirus status using the catalog of TCR beta chain sequences. In a later analysis, TCR nucleotide sequences were compared against IMGT/GENE-DB human TR gene sequences so that V and J genes could be assigned. The TCRdist pipeline was used in a later analysis to assign CDR3 sequences and most-parsimonious VDJ recombination scenarios. A later analysis defined each TCR beta chain by its CDR3 amino acid sequence plus V-gene family, and excluded reads lacking a unique V-gene family. A later analysis removed several hundred highly shared, low-generation-probability nucleotide sequences to deal with suspected cross-contamination and a sequencing artifact. In a later analysis, a clonal expansion index was calculated for each public chain from normalized within-repertoire ranks of inferred template counts. Generation probabilities in a later analysis came from a VDJ recombination model fitted to out-of-frame rearrangements, and those results were checked against IGoR. In a later analysis, TCR-TCR, TCR-HLA and TCR-CMV co-occurrence was scored with hypergeometric tests, and a repertoire-size bias correction was applied to TCR pairs. To estimate false discovery rates, a later analysis permuted the HLA or CMV assignments 20 times. In a later analysis, co-occurring TCRs were grouped using DBSCAN, and TCRdist sequence similarity was added for clustering within HLA-allele-positive subsets. Repertoires with fewer than 30,000 or more than 120,000 public chains, plus five repertoires with anomalous nucleotide sharing, were excluded from co-occurrence clustering. In its TCRdb copy, this immuneACCESS table keeps in-frame sequences only and misses some clones. Where compared with another copy, unresolved V genes explain less than half of these, and the others have no known cause. D and trimming were read from the DNA, whereas the V and J calls and clone size are those reported in that table. The sample table records about 140,000 clones; around 80% of these occur just once. 1.2% of the sample is taken by the ten largest.

The cohort was made up of roughly 670 healthy bone marrow donors. At the time of sampling, all cohort members were nominally healthy, though unrecorded immune exposures were likely present. The donor tested CMV seronegative and was one of the 352 seronegative cohort members. A peripheral blood sample was collected from each donor, and TCR beta sequencing was performed on peripheral blood mononuclear cells. The Qiagen DNeasy Blood Extraction Kit was used to extract genomic DNA from the blood cell samples. The chain couples TRBV4-1 to TRBJ1-1; a weak D assignment points to TRBD1 (5 bases agree). Material: PBMCs. This sequence originates from a female donor in good health and CMV-seronegative. CDR3 reads: CASSQDRGVNTEAFF. The DNA is TGCGCCAGCAGCCAAGATCGGGGGGTGAACACTGAAGCTTTCTTT.